The T cell receptor (beta chain) described here comes from a study of PD-1 blockade in mismatch repair-deficient tumors. Turning to the study itself: Patients had about a dozen mismatch repair-deficient cancer types, all previously treated and progressing. Study-wide results and caveats: Rapid post-treatment expansion, then contraction, generally preceding radiologic response, marked tumor-resident clones.

Mismatch repair deficiency was confirmed in all patients, by PCR or immunohistochemistry. The TCR-sequenced patients were a few responders to pembrolizumab. Measured with immunoSEQ multiplex PCR; TCRdb has only the in-frame clones, and not every one. The table has more than 85,000 clones, 70% to 85% seen once. CDR3 length equals 15 residues. Germline CDR1 is SGHTA and CDR2 is FQGTGA. V shed 5 bases and J shed 5 bases, with 19 bases lying between them. Notes on this clone: What it recognizes is unknown.

J is TRBJ2-7 and V is TRBV7-3; D might be TRBD1 (5 bases). The source is an adult with mismatch repair-deficient cancer. The sample was peripheral blood, taken approximately 35 weeks after starting pembrolizumab. Here the CDR3 reads CASSAERGRSHEQYF. As DNA, the CDR3 is TGTGCCAGCAGCGCCGAAAGGGGTAGGTCCCACGAGCAGTACTTC.